The 11 T cell receptor beta chains reported below all come from one sample, sequenced in a study of post-analysis software for immune sequencing data. Study-wide results and limits: Five TRBV segments (TRBV5-6, TRBV5-1 and TRBV20-1 among them) occurred more frequently in patients than in controls.

Sequencing libraries made from TCR beta cDNA carried unique molecular identifiers. TCRdb fed the PCR reads into MiXCR, producing one record per CDR3 protein. The data show approximately 460,000 distinct CDR3 sequences, less than 45% seen once. The antigens these receptors bind are not known. Sequenced input: blood. The receptors come from a girl aged 5-17 years with multiple sclerosis.

This clonotype was seen a few times. The V call is TRBV12-3 or TRBV12-4, the J call TRBJ2-5; either TRBD1 or TRBD2 may supply D (5 bases each). CDR3 size: 13 residues. V dropped 7 bases and J dropped 11 bases, with 20 bases sitting between them. CDR3 in DNA: TGTGCCAGCAATACCGGGACCACTTCATCACAGTACTTC. It encodes CASNTGTTSSQYF.

This clonotype has more than one count but fewer than ten. The rearrangement uses TRBV4-2 and TRBJ2-1; 8 bases fit TRBD2. CDR1 is LGHNA, CDR2 YNFKEQ, per germline. The CDR3 sequence is 17 residues long. V trimming: 0 bases; J trimming: 1 base; junction bases outside the gene matches: 5. CDR3 residues: CASSQDPVAGSYNEQFF. The CDR3 nucleotides are TGTGCCAGCAGCCAAGATCCGGTAGCGGGGTCCTACAATGAGCAGTTCTTC.

The rearrangement joins TRBV4-1 to TRBJ1-5; D call uncertain. Germline CDR1 and CDR2: MGHRA and YSYEKL. Trimming stripped 1 base from V and 2 bases from J, with 12 bases between. This CDR3 has 16 amino acids. The chain's CDR3 is CASSQGGEEGNQPQHF. In nucleotides, the CDR3 is TGCGCCAGCAGCCAAGGGGGTGAAGAAGGCAATCAGCCCCAGCATTTT.

The chain carries TRBV20-1 and TRBJ2-5, with D hard to call. Trimming left V 3 bases short and J 0 bases short, with 8 bases between. Germline loops: CDR1 DFQATT, CDR2 SNEGSKA (reference sequence). There are 13 residues in the CDR3. The CDR3 coding sequence is TGCAGTGCTAGTGGGCCCGACCAAGAGACCCAGTACTTC. It codes for CSASGPDQETQYF.

This clonotype has just a few counts. V is TRBV5-1 and J is TRBJ2-1, with 9 bases aligning to TRBD2. The CDR3 covers 15 residues. V lost 6 bases to trimming and J lost 8 bases; unmatched junction nucleotides: 12. CDR1 and CDR2 (germline): SGHRS, YFSETQ. The CDR3, as DNA: TGCGCCAGCATCCTGTCGGTAGCGGGGGCGGATGAGCAGTTCTTC. The encoded protein is CASILSVAGADEQFF.

This clonotype has just one count. This chain connects TRBV24-1 to TRBJ2-1; D unclear. Germline V lookup: CDR1 KGHDR, CDR2 SFDVKD. Between the trimmed V and J ends, which lost 8 bases and 0 bases, there was a span of 7 bases. The CDR3 contains 13 residues. CDR3 DNA sequence: TGTGCCACCAAGGGCAGCTCCTACAATGAGCAGTTCTTC. Residues: CATKGSSYNEQFF.

This clonotype occurred many times. V usage is TRBV7-2 and J usage is TRBJ2-7; the D gene could be TRBD1 or TRBD2 (7 bases each). From germline, CDR1 is SGHTA and CDR2 FQGNSA. This CDR3 is built from 15 residues. Trimming pared 5 bases from V and 3 bases from J, leaving 17 bases between. This CDR3 reads CASSPMGGDSYEQYF. The CDR3 DNA follows: TGTGCCAGCAGCCCTATGGGAGGGGACAGCTACGAGCAGTACTTC.

This clonotype was detected a few times. The V and J genes are TRBV7-2 and TRBJ2-7; 7 positions agree with TRBD2. Trimming cost V 5 bases and J 0 bases; bases outside gene matches: 4. The CDR3 is 14 amino acids. CDR1 is SGHTA, CDR2 FQGNSA, per germline. CDR3 nucleotide sequence: TGTGCCAGCAGCCATCGGGACTACTCCTACGAGCAGTACTTC. It encodes CASSHRDYSYEQYF.

V gene TRBV5-8 combines with J gene TRBJ1-2; 7 bases map to TRBD1. The CDR3 length is 14 residues. Germline V gives CDR1 SGHTS, CDR2 YDEGEE. After removal of 4 bases from V and 6 bases from J, the junction contained 9 bases not matched to a gene. For the CDR3, the DNA is TGTGCCAGCAGCCAGAGGGACAGAAACAATGGCTACACCTTC. The encoded protein is CASSQRDRNNGYTF.

V and J are TRBV10-3 and TRBJ1-1; 8 bases are shared with TRBD1. Germline V gene data show CDR1 as ENHRY and CDR2 as SYGVKD. The CDR3 contains 14 residues. V lost 7 bases to trimming and J lost 1 base; unmatched junction nucleotides: 5. CDR3 in DNA: TGTGCCATCACCCCTGGGACAGGGAACACTGAAGCTTTCTTT. Protein sequence: CAITPGTGNTEAFF.

Points on this clonotype: At one boundary the junction diverges from the germline segment, which might be a read error. This sequence joins TRBV27 and TRBJ1-1, with D possibly TRBD1 on 6 matching bases. The germline CDR1 and CDR2 sequences are MNHEY and SMNVEV (reference sequence). CDR3 length: 15 amino acids. The CDR3, as DNA: TGCGCCAGCAGTACTCCGGGACAAGTGAACACTGAAGCTTTCTTT. Translation gives CASSTPGQVNTEAFF.